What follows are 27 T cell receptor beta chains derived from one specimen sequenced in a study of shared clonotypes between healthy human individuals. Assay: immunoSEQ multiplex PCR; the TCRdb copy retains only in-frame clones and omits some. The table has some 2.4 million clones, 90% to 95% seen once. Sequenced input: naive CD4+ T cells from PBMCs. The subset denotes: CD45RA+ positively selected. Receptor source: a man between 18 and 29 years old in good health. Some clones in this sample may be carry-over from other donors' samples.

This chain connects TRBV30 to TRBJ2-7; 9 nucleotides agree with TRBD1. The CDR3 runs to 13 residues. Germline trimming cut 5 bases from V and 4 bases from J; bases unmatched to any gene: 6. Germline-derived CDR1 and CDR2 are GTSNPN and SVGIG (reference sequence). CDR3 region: CAWDQGQGYEQYF. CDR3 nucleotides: TGTGCCTGGGACCAGGGACAGGGATACGAGCAGTACTTC.

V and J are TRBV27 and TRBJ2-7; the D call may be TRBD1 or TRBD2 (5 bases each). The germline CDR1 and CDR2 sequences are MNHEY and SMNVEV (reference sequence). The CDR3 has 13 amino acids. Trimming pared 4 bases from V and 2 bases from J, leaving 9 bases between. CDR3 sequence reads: CASSSPGPYEQYF. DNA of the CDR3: TGTGCCAGCAGTTCCCCGGGACCCTACGAGCAGTACTTC.

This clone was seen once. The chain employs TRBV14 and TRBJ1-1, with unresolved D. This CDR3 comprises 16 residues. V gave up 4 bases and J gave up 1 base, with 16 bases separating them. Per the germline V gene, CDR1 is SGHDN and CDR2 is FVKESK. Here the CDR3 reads CASSPRSLGWNTEAFF. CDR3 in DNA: TGTGCCAGCAGCCCCCGCTCTTTGGGATGGAACACTGAAGCTTTCTTT.

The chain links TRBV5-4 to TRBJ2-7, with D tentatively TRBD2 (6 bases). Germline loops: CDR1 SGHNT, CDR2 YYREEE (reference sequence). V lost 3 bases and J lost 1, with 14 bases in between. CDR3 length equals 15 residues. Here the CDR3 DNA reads TGTGCCAGCAGCTCCCAAATAGCGGATTCCTACGAGCAGTACTTC. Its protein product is CASSSQIADSYEQYF.

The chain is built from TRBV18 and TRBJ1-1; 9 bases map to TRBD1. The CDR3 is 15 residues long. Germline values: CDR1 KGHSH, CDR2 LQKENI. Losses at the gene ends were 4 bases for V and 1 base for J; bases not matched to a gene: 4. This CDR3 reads CASSLQGAGNTEAFF. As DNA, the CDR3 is TGTGCCAGCTCACTACAGGGGGCCGGGAACACTGAAGCTTTCTTT. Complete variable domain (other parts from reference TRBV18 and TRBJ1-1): NAGVMQNPRHLVRRRGQEARLRCSPMKGHSHVYWYRQLPEEGLKFMVYLQKENIIDESGMPKERFSAEFPKEGPSILRIQQVVRGDSAAYFCASSLQGAGNTEAFFGQGTRLTVV.

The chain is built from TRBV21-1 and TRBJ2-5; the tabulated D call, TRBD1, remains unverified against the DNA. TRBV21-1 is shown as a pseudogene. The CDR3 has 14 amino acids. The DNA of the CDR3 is TGTGCCAGCAGCCCTCCCGGGACAACAGAGACCCAGTACTTC. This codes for CASSPPGTTETQYF.

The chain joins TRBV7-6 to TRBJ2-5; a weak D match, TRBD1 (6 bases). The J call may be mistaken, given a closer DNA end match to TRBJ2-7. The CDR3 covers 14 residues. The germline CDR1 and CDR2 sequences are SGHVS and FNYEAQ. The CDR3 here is CASSSRDTSYEQYF. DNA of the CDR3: TGTGCCAGCAGCTCCCGGGACACCTCCTACGAGCAGTACTTC.

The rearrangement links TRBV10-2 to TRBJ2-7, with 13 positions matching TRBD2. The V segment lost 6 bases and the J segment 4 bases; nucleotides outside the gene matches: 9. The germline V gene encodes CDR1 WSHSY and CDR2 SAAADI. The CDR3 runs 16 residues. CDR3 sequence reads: CASRATTSGRTYEQYF. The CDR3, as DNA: TGCGCCAGCAGGGCAACGACTAGCGGGAGGACGTACGAGCAGTACTTC.

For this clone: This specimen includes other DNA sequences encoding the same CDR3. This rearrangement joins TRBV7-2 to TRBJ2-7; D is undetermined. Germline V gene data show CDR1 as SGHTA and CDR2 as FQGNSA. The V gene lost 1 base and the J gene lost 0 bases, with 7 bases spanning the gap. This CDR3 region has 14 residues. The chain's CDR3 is CASSLGLGSYEQYF. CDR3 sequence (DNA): TGTGCCAGCAGCTTAGGTTTAGGCTCCTACGAGCAGTACTTC. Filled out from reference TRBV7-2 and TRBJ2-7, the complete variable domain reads GAGVSQSPSNKVTEKGKDVELRCDPISGHTALYWYRQSLGQGLEFLIYFQGNSAPDKSGLPSDRFSAERTGGSVSTLTIQRTQQEDSAVYLCASSLGLGSYEQYFGPGTRLTVT.

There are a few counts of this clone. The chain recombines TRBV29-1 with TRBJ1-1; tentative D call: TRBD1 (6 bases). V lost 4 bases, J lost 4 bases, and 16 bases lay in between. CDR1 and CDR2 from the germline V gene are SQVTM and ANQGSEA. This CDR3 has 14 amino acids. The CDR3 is CSVGGDKQITEAFF. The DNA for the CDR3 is TGCAGCGTTGGCGGGGACAAACAGATCACTGAAGCTTTCTTT.

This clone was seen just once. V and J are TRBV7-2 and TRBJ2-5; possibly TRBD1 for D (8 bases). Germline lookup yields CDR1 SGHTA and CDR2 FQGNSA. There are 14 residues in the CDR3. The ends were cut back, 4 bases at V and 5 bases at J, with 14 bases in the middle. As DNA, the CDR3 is TGTGCCAGCAGCTCACAGGGGGGGGAGGAGACCCAGTACTTC. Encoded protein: CASSSQGGEETQYF. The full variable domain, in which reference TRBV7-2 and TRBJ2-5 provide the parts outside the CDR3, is GAGVSQSPSNKVTEKGKDVELRCDPISGHTALYWYRQSLGQGLEFLIYFQGNSAPDKSGLPSDRFSAERTGGSVSTLTIQRTQQEDSAVYLCASSSQGGEETQYFGPGTRLLVL.

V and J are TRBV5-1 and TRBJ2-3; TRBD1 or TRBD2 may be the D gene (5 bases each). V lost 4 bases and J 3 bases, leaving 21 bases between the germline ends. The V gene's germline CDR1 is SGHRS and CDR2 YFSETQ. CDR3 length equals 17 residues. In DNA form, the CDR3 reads TGCGCCAGCAGCGCGGTAGGGACCCGTGTCATGACAGATACGCAGTATTTT. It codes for CASSAVGTRVMTDTQYF. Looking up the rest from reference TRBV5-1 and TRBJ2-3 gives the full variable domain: KAGVTQTPRYLIKTRGQQVTLSCSPISGHRSVSWYQQTPGQGLQFLFEYFSETQRNKGNFPGRFSGRQFSNSRSEMNVSTLELGDSALYLCASSAVGTRVMTDTQYFGPGTRLTVL.

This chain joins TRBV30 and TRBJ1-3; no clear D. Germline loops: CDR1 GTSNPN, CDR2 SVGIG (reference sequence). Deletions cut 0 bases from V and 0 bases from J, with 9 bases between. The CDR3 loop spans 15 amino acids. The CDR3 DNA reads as TGTGCCTGGAGTGTGGGAACTACCTCTGGAAACACCATATATTTT. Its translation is CAWSVGTTSGNTIYF. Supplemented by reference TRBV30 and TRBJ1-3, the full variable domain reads SQTIHQWPATLVQPVGSPLSLECTVEGTSNPNLYWYRQAAGRGLQLLFYSVGIGQISSEVPQNLSASRPQDRQFILSSKKLLLSDSGFYLCAWSVGTTSGNTIYFGEGSWLTVV.

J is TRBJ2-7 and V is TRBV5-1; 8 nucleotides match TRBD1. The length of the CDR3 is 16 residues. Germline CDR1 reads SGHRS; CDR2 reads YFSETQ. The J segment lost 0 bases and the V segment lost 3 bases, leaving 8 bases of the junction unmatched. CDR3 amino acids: CASSSTTGGSSYEQYF. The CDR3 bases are TGCGCCAGCAGCTCGACTACAGGGGGTAGCTCCTACGAGCAGTACTTC.

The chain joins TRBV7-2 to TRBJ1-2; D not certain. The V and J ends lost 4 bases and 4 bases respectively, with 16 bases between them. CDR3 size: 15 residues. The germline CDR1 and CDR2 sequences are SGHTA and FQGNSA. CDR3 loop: CASSSSRMRLYGYTF. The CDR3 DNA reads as TGTGCCAGCAGCTCGTCTCGGATGAGACTCTATGGCTACACCTTC.

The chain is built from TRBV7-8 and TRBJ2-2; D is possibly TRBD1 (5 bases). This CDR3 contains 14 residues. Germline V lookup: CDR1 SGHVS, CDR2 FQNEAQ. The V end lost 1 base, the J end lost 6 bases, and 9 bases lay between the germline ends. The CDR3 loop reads CASSLVGAPGELFF. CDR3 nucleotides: TGTGCCAGCAGCTTAGTAGGGGCCCCCGGGGAGCTGTTTTTT.

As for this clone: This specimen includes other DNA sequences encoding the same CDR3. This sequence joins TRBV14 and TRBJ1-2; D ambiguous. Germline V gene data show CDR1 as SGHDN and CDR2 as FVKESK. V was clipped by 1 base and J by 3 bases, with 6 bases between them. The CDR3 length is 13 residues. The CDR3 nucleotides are TGTGCCAGCAGCCAAGCTCCGGACTATGGCTACACCTTC. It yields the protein CASSQAPDYGYTF.

This chain's CDR3 is CASSLLDASYNEQFF. Here the CDR3 DNA reads TGTGCCAGCAGCTTACTGGACGCCTCCTACAATGAGCAGTTCTTC. The chain employs TRBV7-3 and TRBJ2-1; D remains unclear. Germline V CDR1 and CDR2: SGHTA, FQGTGA. Trimming shortened V by 2 bases and J by 0 bases, and 8 bases separated the two germline ends. The CDR3 is 15 amino acids.

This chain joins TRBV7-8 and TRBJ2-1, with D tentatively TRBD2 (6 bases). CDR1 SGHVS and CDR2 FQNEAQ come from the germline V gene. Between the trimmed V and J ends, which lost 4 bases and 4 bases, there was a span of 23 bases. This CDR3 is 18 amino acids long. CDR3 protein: CASSSAPRRGLLYNEQFF. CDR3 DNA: TGTGCCAGCAGCTCCGCCCCCAGGCGGGGTCTTCTTTACAATGAGCAGTTCTTC.

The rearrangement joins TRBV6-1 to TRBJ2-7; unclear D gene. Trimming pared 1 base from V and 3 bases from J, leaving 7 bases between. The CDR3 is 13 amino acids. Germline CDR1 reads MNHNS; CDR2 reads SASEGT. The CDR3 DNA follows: TGTGCCAGCAGTGAAGTTCTACACTACGAGCAGTACTTC. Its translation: CASSEVLHYEQYF.

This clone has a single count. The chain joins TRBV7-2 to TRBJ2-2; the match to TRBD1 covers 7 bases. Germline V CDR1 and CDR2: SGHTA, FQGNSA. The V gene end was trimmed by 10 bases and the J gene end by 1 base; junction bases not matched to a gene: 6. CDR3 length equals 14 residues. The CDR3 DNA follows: TGTGCCACCCAACGGGACAGGAACACCGGGGAGCTGTTTTTT. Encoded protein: CATQRDRNTGELFF.

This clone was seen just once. The CDR3 protein is CASSMYADSNQPQHF. The CDR3 region has the DNA TGTGCCAGTAGTATGTATGCAGATAGCAATCAGCCCCAGCATTTT. This chain joins TRBV19 and TRBJ1-5; D is uncertain. The V end lost 3 bases, the J end lost 0 bases, and 9 bases lay between the germline ends. The CDR3 has 15 residues. Germline V gene sequence: CDR1 LNHDA, CDR2 SQIVND (reference sequence). Full variable domain (missing parts from reference TRBV19 and TRBJ1-5): DGGITQSPKYLFRKEGQNVTLSCEQNLNHDAMYWYRQDPGQGLRLIYYSQIVNDFQKGDIAEGYSVSREKKESFPLTVTSAQKNPTAFYLCASSMYADSNQPQHFGDGTRLSIL.

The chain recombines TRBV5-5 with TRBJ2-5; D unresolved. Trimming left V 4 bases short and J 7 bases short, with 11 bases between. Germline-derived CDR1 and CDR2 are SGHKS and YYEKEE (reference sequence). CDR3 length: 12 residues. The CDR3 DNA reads TGTGCCAGCAGCCCCCAGCTGGGGACCCAGTACTTC. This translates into CASSPQLGTQYF.

The CDR3 reads CASSGGLGQPQHF. In nucleotides, the CDR3 is TGTGCCAGCAGCGGGGGGTTAGGACAGCCCCAGCATTTT. The rearrangement links TRBV7-2 to TRBJ1-5; D is possibly TRBD1 (5 bases). V lost 5 bases to trimming and J lost 7 bases, with 12 bases between them. The germline CDR1 and CDR2 sequences are SGHTA and FQGNSA. This CDR3 region has 13 residues.

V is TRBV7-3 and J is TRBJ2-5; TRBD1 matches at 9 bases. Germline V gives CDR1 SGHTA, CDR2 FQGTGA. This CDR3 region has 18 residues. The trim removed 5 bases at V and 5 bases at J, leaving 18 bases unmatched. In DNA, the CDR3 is TGTGCCAGCAGCCTTCGAGAACAGGAACAGGGGGCGAGGGAGACCCAGTACTTC. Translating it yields CASSLREQEQGARETQYF.

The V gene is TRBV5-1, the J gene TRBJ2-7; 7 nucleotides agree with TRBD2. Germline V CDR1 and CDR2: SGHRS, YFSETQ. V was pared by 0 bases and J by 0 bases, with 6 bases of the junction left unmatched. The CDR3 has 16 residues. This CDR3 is CASSLEASGVSYEQYF. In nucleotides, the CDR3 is TGCGCCAGCAGCTTGGAGGCTAGCGGAGTCTCCTACGAGCAGTACTTC. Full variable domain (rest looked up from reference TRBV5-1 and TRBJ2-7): KAGVTQTPRYLIKTRGQQVTLSCSPISGHRSVSWYQQTPGQGLQFLFEYFSETQRNKGNFPGRFSGRQFSNSRSEMNVSTLELGDSALYLCASSLEASGVSYEQYFGPGTRLTVT.

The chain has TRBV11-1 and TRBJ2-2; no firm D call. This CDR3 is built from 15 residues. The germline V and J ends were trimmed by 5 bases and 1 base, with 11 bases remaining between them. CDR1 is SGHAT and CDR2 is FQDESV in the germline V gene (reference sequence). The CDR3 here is CASSPGQLNTGELFF. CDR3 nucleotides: TGTGCCAGCAGCCCTGGGCAGCTGAACACCGGGGAGCTGTTTTTT.